The T cell receptor (beta chain) under discussion was sequenced for a study of blood T cells in healthy people across ages. Remarks on this clonotype: Its specificity is unknown.

The V end was cut by 1 base, the J end by 5 bases, with 18 bases between. The germline gives CDR1 SGHTA, CDR2 FQGNSA. The CDR3 length is 16 residues. A sample-barcoded 5' primer and a J-beta primer mix were used in a second PCR of about 6 to 12 cycles. MiXCR was run by TCRdb on the 5' RACE reads, yielding one entry per CDR3 protein. The sample has fewer than 2,000,000 distinct CDR3 sequences, about 32% seen once; the top ten hold about 10%. Points from the study as a whole: Naive T cell percentage strongly correlated with TCR beta diversity.

J is TRBJ2-7 and V is TRBV7-2; the D call may be TRBD1 or TRBD2 (5 bases each). Material for sequencing was blood. The clonotype was recovered from a woman in her thirties in good health. In DNA, the CDR3 is TGTGCCAGCAGCTTAGGACATGTTGGGGGTAGGAACGAGCAGTACTTC. This gives the protein CASSLGHVGGRNEQYF.